The 24 T cell receptor beta chains below were found in one sample sequenced in a study of blood T cells in healthy people across ages. Using a J-beta primer mix together with a sample-barcoded 5' primer, a second PCR was run for roughly 7 to 12 cycles. TCRdb called the 5' RACE reads again in MiXCR, with one record for every CDR3 protein. This sample yields around 750,000 distinct CDR3 sequences, of which roughly 50% are seen a single time; 40% to 50% belongs to the top ten. The sequencing sample was made of blood. These receptors were collected from a man older than 75 in good health.

This clonotype was recorded a few times. This sequence joins TRBV4-1 and TRBJ2-1; unclear D gene. The ends were cut back, 3 bases at V and 8 bases at J, with 8 bases in the middle. The CDR3 consists of 12 residues. The germline V gene has CDR1 MGHRA and CDR2 YSYEKL. The CDR3 DNA reads TGCGCCAGCAGCCAGATAAAGGATGAGCAGTTCTTC. It codes for CASSQIKDEQFF.

This chain links TRBV5-6 with TRBJ2-4; 7 bases map to TRBD1. J gave up 4 bases and V 7 bases, and 11 bases lay outside the gene matches. Germline V gene data show CDR1 as SGHDT and CDR2 as YYEEEE. This CDR3 has 15 residues. In DNA form, the CDR3 reads TGTGCCAGCTACCCTCAACAGGGGCGTAAAAACATTCAGTACTTC. Translation gives CASYPQQGRKNIQYF.

This chain links TRBV28 with TRBJ1-2, with TRBD1 as a possible D gene (6 bases). Germline loops: CDR1 MDHEN, CDR2 SYDVKM. The CDR3 is 12 amino acids. V lost 6 bases, J lost 2 bases, and 7 bases lay in between. The CDR3 loop is CASRTGNYGYTF. In nucleotides, the CDR3 is TGTGCCAGCAGAACAGGGAACTATGGCTACACCTTC.

The chain joins TRBV3-1 to TRBJ2-1, with 11 bases aligning to TRBD2. This CDR3 is built from 17 residues. Unmatched junction bases numbered 10, after V lost 4 bases and J lost 5 bases. CDR1 and CDR2 from the germline V gene are LGHDT and YNNKEL (reference sequence). The CDR3 sequence: CASSPRVAGGPNNEQFF. CDR3 DNA: TGTGCCAGCAGCCCCCGGGTAGCGGGAGGGCCGAACAATGAGCAGTTCTTC.

V is TRBV7-3 and J is TRBJ2-1; D is unresolved. The CDR3 sequence is 15 residues long. V lost 5 bases, J lost 0 bases, and 11 bases lay in between. CDR1 SGHTA and CDR2 FQGTGA come from the germline V gene. CDR3: CASSRSPSSYNEQFF. In DNA, the CDR3 is TGTGCCAGCAGCCGCTCCCCTAGCTCCTACAATGAGCAGTTCTTC. Full variable domain (missing parts from reference TRBV7-3 and TRBJ2-1): GAGVSQTPSNKVTEKGKYVELRCDPISGHTALYWYRQSLGQGPEFLIYFQGTGAADDSGLPNDRFFAVRPEGSVSTLKIQRTERGDSAVYLCASSRSPSSYNEQFFGPGTRLTVL.

The chain combines TRBV5-1 with TRBJ2-7; TRBD1 matches 7 bases. The J call may be incorrect, as the DNA end agrees better with TRBJ2-5. The CDR3 consists of 15 residues. The germline CDR1 and CDR2 sequences are SGHRS and YFSETQ. CDR3 residues: CASSFGDRDQETQYF. CDR3 DNA: TGCGCCAGCAGCTTCGGCGACAGGGACCAAGAGACCCAGTACTTC.

The V gene is TRBV6-5, the J gene TRBJ1-2; D is possibly TRBD1 (5 bases). The germline CDR1 and CDR2 sequences are MNHEY and SVGAGI. This CDR3 contains 17 residues. Trimming left V 1 base short and J 0 bases short, with 15 bases between. In DNA, the CDR3 is TGTGCCAGCAGTTACTGGGGACGGGCAGCTACTAACTATGGCTACACCTTC. Protein sequence: CASSYWGRAATNYGYTF.

The V call is TRBV18, the J call TRBJ2-7; the D gene is possibly TRBD1 (5 bases). The CDR3 has 16 amino acids. CDR1 is KGHSH and CDR2 is LQKENI in the germline V gene. Trimming removed 2 bases at V and 4 bases at J, with 18 bases between. Here the CDR3 reads CASSPYVFGAGYEQYF. The CDR3 coding sequence is TGTGCCAGCTCACCATATGTTTTTGGGGCCGGGTACGAGCAGTACTTC.

This clonotype has just one count. The chain has TRBV28 and TRBJ2-7; the D gene is possibly TRBD1 (5 bases). V was trimmed by 5 bases and J by 5 bases, leaving 10 bases between them. Germline CDR1 MDHEN, CDR2 SYDVKM. The CDR3 has 12 amino acids. The CDR3 spells CASSLPRDEQYF. The CDR3 DNA is TGTGCCAGCAGTCTGCCCAGGGACGAGCAGTACTTC.

The V call is TRBV6-2 or TRBV6-3, the J call TRBJ2-3; D tentatively reads TRBD1 or TRBD2 (5 bases each). The CDR3 runs 15 residues. V lost 8 bases and J lost 3, with 18 bases in between. From germline, CDR1 is MNHEY and CDR2 SVGEGT. Written as DNA, the CDR3 is TGTGCCAGCGCCGATCCAGGGTGGGGGACAGATACGCAGTATTTT. Translating it yields CASADPGWGTDTQYF.

This clonotype was seen a few times. CDR3 in DNA: TGTGCCAGCAGTCCGGTGCCAGGGGACTACACCTTC. Translation: CASSPVPGDYTF. V usage is TRBV12-3 or TRBV12-4 and J usage is TRBJ1-2; D might be TRBD1 (6 bases). V shed 5 bases and J shed 10 bases, with 14 bases lying between them. This CDR3 is 12 amino acids long.

The V call is TRBV4-2, the J call TRBJ2-3; no firm D call. The germline V gene encodes CDR1 LGHNA and CDR2 YNFKEQ. V was trimmed by 5 bases and J by 2 bases, leaving 14 bases between them. The CDR3 spans 15 residues. The CDR3 here is CASSESEVITDTQYF. The CDR3, as DNA: TGTGCCAGCAGCGAAAGCGAGGTAATCACAGATACGCAGTATTTT.

The gene calls are TRBV7-2 and TRBJ2-5; TRBD2 agrees at 12 bases. V shed 5 bases, J shed 11 bases, and the junction held 21 bases outside the gene matches. The CDR3 sequence is 18 residues long. Germline-derived CDR1 and CDR2 are SGHTA and FQGNSA. CDR3 coding DNA: TGTGCCAGCAGCCTCAAGGGGCCGACTAGCGGGGGTTACAATGAGCAGTACTTC. Protein: CASSLKGPTSGGYNEQYF. Supplemented by reference TRBV7-2 and TRBJ2-5, the full variable domain reads GAGVSQSPSNKVTEKGKDVELRCDPISGHTALYWYRQSLGQGLEFLIYFQGNSAPDKSGLPSDRFSAERTGGSVSTLTIQRTQQEDSAVYLCASSLKGPTSGGYNEQYFGPGTRLLVL.

Only one count was recorded for this clonotype. The CDR3 spells CASTLWTSGSEETQYF. The CDR3 coding sequence is TGTGCCAGCACCCTTTGGACTAGCGGGAGTGAAGAGACCCAGTACTTC. The chain has TRBV2 and TRBJ2-5, with 13 bases identical to TRBD2. The CDR3 has 16 residues. Germline V gene sequence: CDR1 SNHLY, CDR2 FYNNEI. Germline trimming cut 7 bases from V and 3 bases from J; bases unmatched to any gene: 8.

The chain's CDR3 is CSVGPRQGGYEQYF. The DNA for the CDR3 is TGCAGCGTTGGCCCCCGACAGGGAGGGTACGAGCAGTACTTC. The rearrangement joins TRBV29-1 to TRBJ2-7, with D perhaps being TRBD1 or TRBD2 (7 bases each). Per the germline V gene, CDR1 is SQVTM and CDR2 is ANQGSEA. Trimming removed 4 bases at V and 4 bases at J, with 17 bases between. The CDR3 is 14 residues long.

The V gene is TRBV25-1, the J gene TRBJ1-1; the D gene is possibly TRBD1 (5 bases). The germline gives CDR1 MGHDK, CDR2 SYGVNS. The V end lost 6 bases, the J end lost 3 bases, and 17 bases lay between the germline ends. The CDR3 is made up of 15 amino acids. The CDR3 region has the DNA TGTGCCAGCAGCCCCGCGGGAAAAGGGGACACTGAAGCTTTCTTT. Its protein product is CASSPAGKGDTEAFF.

The rearrangement uses TRBV24-1 and TRBJ2-1, with 9 bases that match TRBD2. The CDR3 covers 15 residues. V was clipped by 9 bases and J by 7 bases; unmatched bases: 12. The V gene's germline CDR1 is KGHDR and CDR2 SFDVKD. The CDR3 spells CATADGAGGMNEQFF. In DNA form, the CDR3 reads TGTGCCACCGCTGACGGGGCGGGAGGGATGAATGAGCAGTTCTTC.

In nucleotides, the CDR3 is TGTGCCAGCTCACCACCCAGGGTGACCCGAGAGACCCAGTACTTC. Its protein is CASSPPRVTRETQYF. The chain uses TRBV18 and TRBJ2-5; a possible D gene is TRBD1 (5 bases). This CDR3 region has 15 residues. CDR1 and CDR2 (germline): KGHSH, LQKENI. Trimming shortened V by 0 bases and J by 4 bases, and 12 bases separated the two germline ends.

This rearrangement joins TRBV29-1 to TRBJ1-1; D uncertain. Germline loops: CDR1 SQVTM, CDR2 ANQGSEA. The length of the CDR3 is 13 residues. Between the trimmed V and J ends, which lost 5 bases and 3 bases, there was a span of 13 bases. CDR3 sequence: CSVFHAYDTEAFF. DNA of the CDR3: TGCAGCGTTTTTCACGCGTATGACACTGAAGCTTTCTTT.

The rearrangement uses TRBV20-1 and TRBJ2-4, with D unresolved. The CDR3 length is 13 residues. With 1 base removed from V and 10 bases from J, the gap between germline ends came to 14 bases. From germline, CDR1 is DFQATT and CDR2 SNEGSKA (reference sequence). CDR3 sequence reads: CSARVGTVGIQYF. Written as DNA, the CDR3 is TGCAGTGCTAGAGTGGGAACGGTAGGGATTCAGTACTTC.

This clonotype was counted between two and nine times. The chain is built from TRBV29-1 and TRBJ1-2; D call uncertain. The V and J ends lost 2 bases and 7 bases respectively, with 11 bases between them. The V gene's germline CDR1 is SQVTM and CDR2 ANQGSEA. This CDR3 has 12 amino acids. For the CDR3, the DNA is TGCAGCGTTGAAAGCTGGGTTGGTGGCTACACCTTC. Protein sequence: CSVESWVGGYTF.

The chain employs TRBV6-2 or TRBV6-3 and TRBJ2-1; 11 nucleotides line up with TRBD2. Germline V gene data show CDR1 as MNHEY and CDR2 as SVGEGT. Losses at the gene ends were 3 bases for V and 1 base for J; bases not matched to a gene: 8. The CDR3 has 18 residues. DNA for the CDR3: TGTGCCAGCAGTTATACCCTCAGACTAGCGGGATCCTACAATGAGCAGTTCTTC. Encoded protein: CASSYTLRLAGSYNEQFF.

The sample holds a few counts of this clonotype. This chain uses TRBV28 with TRBJ2-1; D may be TRBD1 (5 bases). The end of the DNA fits TRBJ2-7 better, so the J call may be wrong. The CDR3 loop spans 14 amino acids. Germline V gene lookup returns CDR1 MDHEN and CDR2 SYDVKM. The chain's CDR3 is CASSLGPPRGEQYF. CDR3 sequence (DNA): TGTGCCAGCAGTTTGGGCCCCCCAAGGGGTGAGCAGTACTTC.

The rearrangement uses TRBV30 and TRBJ2-1; tentative D call: TRBD2 (5 bases). Trimming removed 2 bases at V and 6 bases at J, with 17 bases between. This CDR3 is 15 amino acids long. The germline CDR1 and CDR2 sequences are GTSNPN and SVGIG (reference sequence). The CDR3 nucleotides read TGTGCCTGGAGTCCGGACTCCGTCCCCAGCAATGAGCAGTTCTTC. Translated, it gives CAWSPDSVPSNEQFF. Supplemented by reference TRBV30 and TRBJ2-1, the full variable domain reads SQTIHQWPATLVQPVGSPLSLECTVEGTSNPNLYWYRQAAGRGLQLLFYSVGIGQISSEVPQNLSASRPQDRQFILSSKKLLLSDSGFYLCAWSPDSVPSNEQFFGPGTRLTVL.